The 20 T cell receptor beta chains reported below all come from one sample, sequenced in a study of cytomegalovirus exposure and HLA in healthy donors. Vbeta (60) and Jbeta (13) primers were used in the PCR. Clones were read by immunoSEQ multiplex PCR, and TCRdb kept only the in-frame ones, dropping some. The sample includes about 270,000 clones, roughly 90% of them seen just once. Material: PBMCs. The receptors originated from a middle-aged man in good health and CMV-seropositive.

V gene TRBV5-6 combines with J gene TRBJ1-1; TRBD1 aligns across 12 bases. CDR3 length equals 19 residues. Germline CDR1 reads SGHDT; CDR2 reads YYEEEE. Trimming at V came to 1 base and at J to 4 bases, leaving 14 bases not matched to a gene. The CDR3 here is CASSLMAPGQGATFTEAFF. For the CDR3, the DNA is TGTGCCAGCAGCTTGATGGCCCCGGGACAGGGGGCGACCTTCACTGAAGCTTTCTTT.

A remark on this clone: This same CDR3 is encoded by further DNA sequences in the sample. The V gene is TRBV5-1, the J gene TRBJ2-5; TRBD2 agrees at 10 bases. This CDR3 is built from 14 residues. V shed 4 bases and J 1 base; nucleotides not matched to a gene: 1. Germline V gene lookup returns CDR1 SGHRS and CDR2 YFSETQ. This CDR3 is CASSPSGSQETQYF. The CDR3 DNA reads TGCGCCAGCAGCCCTAGCGGGAGCCAAGAGACCCAGTACTTC.

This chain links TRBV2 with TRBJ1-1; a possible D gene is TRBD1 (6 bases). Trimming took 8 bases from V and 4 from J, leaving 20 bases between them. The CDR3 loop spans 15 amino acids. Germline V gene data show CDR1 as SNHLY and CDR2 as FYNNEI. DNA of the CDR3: TGTGCCAGCGGACAGTTTCATTCAGGGAGCACTGAAGCTTTCTTT. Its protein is CASGQFHSGSTEAFF.

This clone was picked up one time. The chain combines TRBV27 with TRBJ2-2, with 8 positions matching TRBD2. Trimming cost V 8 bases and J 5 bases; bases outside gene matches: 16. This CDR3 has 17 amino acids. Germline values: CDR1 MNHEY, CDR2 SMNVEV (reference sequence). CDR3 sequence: CASSRSGGGSWTGELFF. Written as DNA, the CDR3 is TGTGCCAGCTCCCGGTCGGGAGGGGGTAGTTGGACCGGGGAGCTGTTTTTT.

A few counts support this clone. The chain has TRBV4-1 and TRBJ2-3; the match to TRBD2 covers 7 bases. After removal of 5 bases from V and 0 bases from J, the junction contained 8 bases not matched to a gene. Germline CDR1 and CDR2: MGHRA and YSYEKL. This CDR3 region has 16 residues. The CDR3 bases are TGCGCCAGCAGCTCCCGGGGGAGGGAAAGCACAGATACGCAGTATTTT. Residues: CASSSRGRESTDTQYF.

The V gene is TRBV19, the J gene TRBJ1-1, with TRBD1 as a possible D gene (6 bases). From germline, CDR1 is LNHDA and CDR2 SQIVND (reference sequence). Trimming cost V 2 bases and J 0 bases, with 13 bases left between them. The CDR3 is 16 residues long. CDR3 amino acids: CASSIWYGTLNTEAFF. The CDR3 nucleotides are TGTGCCAGTAGTATATGGTACGGGACATTGAACACTGAAGCTTTCTTT.

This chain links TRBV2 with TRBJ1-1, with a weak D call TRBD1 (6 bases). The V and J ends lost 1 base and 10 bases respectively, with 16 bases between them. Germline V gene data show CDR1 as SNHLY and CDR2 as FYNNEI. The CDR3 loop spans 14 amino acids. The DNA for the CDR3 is TGTGCCAGCAGTGAAGTCAGGAGTCTAGGGGGAGCTTTCTTT. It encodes CASSEVRSLGGAFF.

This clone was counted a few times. The CDR3 DNA reads TGCGCCAGCGCCTCGGAACTAGCGGGAGTTGAGCAGTTCTTC. It translates to CASASELAGVEQFF. J is TRBJ2-1 and V is TRBV4-3, with 11 nucleotides matching TRBD2. This CDR3 comprises 14 residues. J lost 9 bases, V lost 8 bases, and 9 bases had no gene match. The germline gives CDR1 LGHNA, CDR2 YSLEER.

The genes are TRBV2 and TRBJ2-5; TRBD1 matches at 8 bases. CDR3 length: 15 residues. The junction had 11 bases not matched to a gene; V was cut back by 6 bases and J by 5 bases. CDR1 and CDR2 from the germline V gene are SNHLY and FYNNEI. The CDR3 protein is CASRPNGQGWETQYF. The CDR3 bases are TGTGCCAGCAGACCGAACGGACAGGGATGGGAGACCCAGTACTTC.

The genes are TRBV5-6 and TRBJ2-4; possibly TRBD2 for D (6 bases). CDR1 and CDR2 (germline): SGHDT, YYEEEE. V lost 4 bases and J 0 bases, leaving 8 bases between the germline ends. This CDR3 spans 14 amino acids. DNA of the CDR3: TGTGCCAGCAGCCCGGGGGTAGCCAAAAACATTCAGTACTTC. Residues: CASSPGVAKNIQYF. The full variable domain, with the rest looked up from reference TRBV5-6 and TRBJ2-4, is DAGVTQSPTHLIKTRGQQVTLRCSPKSGHDTVSWYQQALGQGPQFIFQYYEEEERQRGNFPDRFSGHQFPNYSSELNVNALLLGDSALYLCASSPGVAKNIQYFGAGTRLSVL.

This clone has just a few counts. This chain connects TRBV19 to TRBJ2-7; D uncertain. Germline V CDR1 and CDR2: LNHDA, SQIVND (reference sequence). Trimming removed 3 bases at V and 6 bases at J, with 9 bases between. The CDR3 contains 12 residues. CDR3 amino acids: CASSIGLGEQYF. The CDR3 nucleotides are TGTGCCAGTAGTATTGGGCTCGGCGAGCAGTACTTC.

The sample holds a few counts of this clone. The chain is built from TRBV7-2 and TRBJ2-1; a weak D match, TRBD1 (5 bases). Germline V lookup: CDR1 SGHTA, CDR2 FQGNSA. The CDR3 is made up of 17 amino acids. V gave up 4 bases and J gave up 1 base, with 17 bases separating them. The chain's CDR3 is CASSSRTSLRSYNEQFF. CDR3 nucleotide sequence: TGTGCCAGCAGCTCCCGGACAAGTTTGAGGTCCTACAATGAGCAGTTCTTC. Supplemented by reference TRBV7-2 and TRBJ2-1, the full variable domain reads GAGVSQSPSNKVTEKGKDVELRCDPISGHTALYWYRQSLGQGLEFLIYFQGNSAPDKSGLPSDRFSAERTGGSVSTLTIQRTQQEDSAVYLCASSSRTSLRSYNEQFFGPGTRLTVL.

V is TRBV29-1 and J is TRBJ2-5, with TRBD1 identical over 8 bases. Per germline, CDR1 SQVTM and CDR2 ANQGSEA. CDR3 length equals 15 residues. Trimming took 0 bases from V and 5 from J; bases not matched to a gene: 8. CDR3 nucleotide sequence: TGCAGCGTTGAAGATCCGGACAGGGAAAGGGAGACCCAGTACTTC. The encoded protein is CSVEDPDRERETQYF.

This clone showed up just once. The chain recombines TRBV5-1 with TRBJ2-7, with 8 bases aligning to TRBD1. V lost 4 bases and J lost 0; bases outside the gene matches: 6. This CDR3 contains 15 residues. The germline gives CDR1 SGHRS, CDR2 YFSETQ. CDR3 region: CASSTDRGASYEQYF. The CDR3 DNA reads TGCGCCAGCAGCACAGACAGGGGAGCCTCCTACGAGCAGTACTTC.

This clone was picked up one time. The CDR3 DNA reads TGTGCCAGCAGGCCCTCAGGGCTCGGGTTTTATGGCTACACCTTC. It specifies CASRPSGLGFYGYTF. This rearrangement joins TRBV2 to TRBJ1-2; the D gene is possibly TRBD1 (5 bases). CDR1 and CDR2 from the germline V gene are SNHLY and FYNNEI. V gave up 6 bases and J gave up 5 bases, with 19 bases separating them. The CDR3 extends over 15 amino acids.

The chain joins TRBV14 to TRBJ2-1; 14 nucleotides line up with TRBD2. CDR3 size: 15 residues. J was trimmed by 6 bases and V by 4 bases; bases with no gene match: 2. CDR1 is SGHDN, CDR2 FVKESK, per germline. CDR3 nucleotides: TGTGCCAGCAGCCGGGGACTAGCGGGAGTCAATGAGCAGTTCTTC. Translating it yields CASSRGLAGVNEQFF.

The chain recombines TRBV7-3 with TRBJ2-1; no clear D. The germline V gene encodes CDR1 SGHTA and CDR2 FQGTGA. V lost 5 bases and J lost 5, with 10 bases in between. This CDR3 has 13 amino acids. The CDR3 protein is CASSLSRNNEQFF. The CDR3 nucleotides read TGTGCCAGCAGCCTGTCTAGAAACAATGAGCAGTTCTTC. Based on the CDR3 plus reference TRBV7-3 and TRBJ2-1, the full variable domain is GAGVSQTPSNKVTEKGKYVELRCDPISGHTALYWYRQSLGQGPEFLIYFQGTGAADDSGLPNDRFFAVRPEGSVSTLKIQRTERGDSAVYLCASSLSRNNEQFFGPGTRLTVL.

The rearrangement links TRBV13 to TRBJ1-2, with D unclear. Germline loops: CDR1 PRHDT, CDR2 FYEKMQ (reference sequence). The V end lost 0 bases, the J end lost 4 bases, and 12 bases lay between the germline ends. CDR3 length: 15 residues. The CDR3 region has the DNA TGTGCCAGCAGCTTAGGCGCAGGCAGTGGCTATGGCTACACCTTC. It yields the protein CASSLGAGSGYGYTF.

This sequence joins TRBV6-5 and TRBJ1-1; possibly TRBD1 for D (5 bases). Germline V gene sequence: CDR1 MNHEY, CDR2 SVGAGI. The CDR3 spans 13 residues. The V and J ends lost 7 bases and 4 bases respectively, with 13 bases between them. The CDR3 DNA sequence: TGTGCCAGCACCCGCGGGGGGAGCACTGAAGCTTTCTTT. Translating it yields CASTRGGSTEAFF.

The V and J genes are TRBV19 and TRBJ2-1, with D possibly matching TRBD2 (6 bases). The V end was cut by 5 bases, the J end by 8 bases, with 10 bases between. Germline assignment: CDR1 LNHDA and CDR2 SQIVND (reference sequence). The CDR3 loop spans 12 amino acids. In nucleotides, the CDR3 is TGTGCCAGTAGTGCCCGGGACTATGAGCAGTTCTTC. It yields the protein CASSARDYEQFF.